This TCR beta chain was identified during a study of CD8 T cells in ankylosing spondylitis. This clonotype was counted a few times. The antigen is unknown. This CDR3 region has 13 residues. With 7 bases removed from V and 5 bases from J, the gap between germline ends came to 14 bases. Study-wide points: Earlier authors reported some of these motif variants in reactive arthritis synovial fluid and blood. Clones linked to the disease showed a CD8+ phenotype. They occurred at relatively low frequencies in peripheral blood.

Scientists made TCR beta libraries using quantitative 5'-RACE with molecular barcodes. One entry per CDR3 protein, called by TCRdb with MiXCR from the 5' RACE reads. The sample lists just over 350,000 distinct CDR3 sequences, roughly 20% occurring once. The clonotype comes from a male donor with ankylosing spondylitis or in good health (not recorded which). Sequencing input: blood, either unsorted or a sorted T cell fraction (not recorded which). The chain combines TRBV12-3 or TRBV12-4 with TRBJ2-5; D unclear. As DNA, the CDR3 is TGTGCCAGCACCGAGGAATTGGAGGAGACCCAGTACTTC. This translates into CASTEELEETQYF.